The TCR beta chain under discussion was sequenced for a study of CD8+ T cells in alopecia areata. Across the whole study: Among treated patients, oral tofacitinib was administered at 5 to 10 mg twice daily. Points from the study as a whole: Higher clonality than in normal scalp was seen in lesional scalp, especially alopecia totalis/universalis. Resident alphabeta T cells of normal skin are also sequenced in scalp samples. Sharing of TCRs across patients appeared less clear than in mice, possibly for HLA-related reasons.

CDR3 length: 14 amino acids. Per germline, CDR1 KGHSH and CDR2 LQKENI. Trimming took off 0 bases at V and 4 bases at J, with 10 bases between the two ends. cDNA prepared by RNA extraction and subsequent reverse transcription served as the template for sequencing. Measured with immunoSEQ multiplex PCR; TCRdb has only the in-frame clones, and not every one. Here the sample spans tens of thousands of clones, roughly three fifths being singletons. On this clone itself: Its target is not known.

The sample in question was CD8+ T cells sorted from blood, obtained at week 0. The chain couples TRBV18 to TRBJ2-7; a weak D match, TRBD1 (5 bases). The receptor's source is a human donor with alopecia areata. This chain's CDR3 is CASSPPSGWYEQYF. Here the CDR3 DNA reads TGTGCCAGCTCACCACCATCAGGGTGGTACGAGCAGTACTTC.